This record looks at one T cell receptor beta chain sequence and its context. Its antigen is not identified. This CDR3 spans 15 amino acids. Germline V gene sequence: CDR1 SNHLY, CDR2 FYNNEI. Deletions cut 8 bases from V and 4 bases from J, with 20 bases between. This entry is derived from a study of cytotoxic CD8 clonotypes in ibrutinib-treated CLL. On the study more broadly: The cohort had over ten relapsed/refractory and over 14 treatment-naive patients, 17 IGHV unmutated. Investigators collected response samples after a median roughly 13 months of treatment, range 6 to 36.

General observations from the study: Sampling times differed between sustained-remission and progressing patients. Ibrutinib response saw clonality rise, and progression saw it return toward baseline.

Profiled with immunoSEQ multiplex PCR; TCRdb holds only in-frame clones, not every one. The sample shows 35,000 to 50,000 clones, 60% to 75% of them seen only once. The rearrangement joins TRBV2 to TRBJ2-5, with D maybe TRBD1 (6 bases). The source is a human donor with chronic lymphocytic leukemia. This material consisted of PBMCs, taken at disease progression, from a patient treated with ibrutinib. The CDR3 sequence is CASYSTGLPAETQYF. CDR3 DNA: TGTGCCAGCTATTCCACAGGGCTTCCCGCAGAGACCCAGTACTTC.